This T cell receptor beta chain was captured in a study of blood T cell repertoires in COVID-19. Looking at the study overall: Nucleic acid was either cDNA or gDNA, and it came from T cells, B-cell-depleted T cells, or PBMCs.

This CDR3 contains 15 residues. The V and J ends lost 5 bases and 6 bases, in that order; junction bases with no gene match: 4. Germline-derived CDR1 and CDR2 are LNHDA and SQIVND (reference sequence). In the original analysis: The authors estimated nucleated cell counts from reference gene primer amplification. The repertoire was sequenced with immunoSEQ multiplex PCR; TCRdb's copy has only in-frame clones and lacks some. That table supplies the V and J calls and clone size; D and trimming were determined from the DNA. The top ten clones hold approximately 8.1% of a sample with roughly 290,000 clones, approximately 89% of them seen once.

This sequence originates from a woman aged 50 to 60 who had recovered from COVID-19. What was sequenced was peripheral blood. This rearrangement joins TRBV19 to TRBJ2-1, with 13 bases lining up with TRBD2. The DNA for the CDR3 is TGTGCCAGTAGTCTGACTAGCGGGGGGCCCAATGAGCAGTTCTTC. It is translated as CASSLTSGGPNEQFF. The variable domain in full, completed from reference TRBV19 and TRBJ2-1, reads DGGITQSPKYLFRKEGQNVTLSCEQNLNHDAMYWYRQDPGQGLRLIYYSQIVNDFQKGDIAEGYSVSREKKESFPLTVTSAQKNPTAFYLCASSLTSGGPNEQFFGPGTRLTVL.